Below are 17 T cell receptor beta chains sequenced from a single sample in a study of cytomegalovirus exposure and HLA in healthy donors. PCR was performed using 60 Vbeta and 13 Jbeta primers. Sequencing was performed with immunoSEQ multiplex PCR; in TCRdb, only in-frame clones are kept and a portion is missing. The sample shows 200,000 to 250,000 clones, nearly 80% of them seen only once. Sequenced input: PBMCs. The source is a man aged 18 to 30 in good health and CMV-seronegative.

With respect to this clone: Other DNA sequences from this sample encode an identical CDR3 as well. The chain links TRBV4-3 to TRBJ2-7, with D possibly matching TRBD2 (5 bases). V was pared by 0 bases and J by 3 bases, with 6 bases between. The CDR3 extends over 13 amino acids. Germline CDR1 is LGHNA and CDR2 is YSLEER. This CDR3 reads CASSQDRGYEQYF. CDR3 bases: TGCGCCAGCAGCCAAGATCGGGGCTACGAGCAGTACTTC.

A few counts support this clone. The rearrangement joins TRBV19 to TRBJ1-4; 9 positions match TRBD1. V was pared by 3 bases and J by 3 bases, with 8 bases of the junction left unmatched. Germline V gene data show CDR1 as LNHDA and CDR2 as SQIVND (reference sequence). The CDR3 is 17 residues long. The CDR3 sequence: CASSIKGQGSANEKLFF. CDR3 DNA sequence: TGTGCCAGTAGTATCAAGGGACAGGGTTCGGCTAATGAAAAACTGTTTTTT.

The J gene is TRBJ2-5, the V gene TRBV7-8; D is perhaps TRBD2 (6 bases). V was clipped by 1 base and J by 4 bases, with 22 bases between them. This CDR3 is 18 amino acids long. Germline lookup yields CDR1 SGHVS and CDR2 FQNEAQ. The CDR3 region has the DNA TGTGCCAGCAGCTTAGTTCCTCCAGGGCGGGAAGACGCAGAGACCCAGTACTTC. Translating gives CASSLVPPGREDAETQYF.

The CDR3 DNA is TGTGCCAGCAGTTACCTTTCCCGGGGTACCTATGGCTACACCTTC. It encodes CASSYLSRGTYGYTF. The chain couples TRBV6-5 to TRBJ1-2; D remains unclear. Germline CDR1 is MNHEY and CDR2 is SVGAGI. This CDR3 comprises 15 residues. V was pared by 2 bases and J by 4 bases, with 14 bases between.

This rearrangement joins TRBV5-1 to TRBJ1-2; D call uncertain. The CDR3 is made up of 14 amino acids. The germline V and J ends were trimmed by 0 bases and 4 bases, with 10 bases remaining between them. Looked up from germline, CDR1 is SGHRS and CDR2 is YFSETQ. The CDR3 DNA follows: TGCGCCAGCAGCTTGGAACCCAGGTCCTATGGCTACACCTTC. Encoded protein: CASSLEPRSYGYTF.

In this sample, this clone turned up a few times. V usage is TRBV9 and J usage is TRBJ2-5; D not certain. Germline V gene lookup returns CDR1 SGDLS and CDR2 YYNGEE. The CDR3 extends over 14 amino acids. Trimming pared 0 bases from V and 1 base from J, leaving 7 bases between. The CDR3 coding sequence is TGTGCCAGCAGCGTAGTAGGCGGCCAAGAGACCCAGTACTTC. The encoded protein is CASSVVGGQETQYF.

The J gene is TRBJ2-1, the V gene TRBV13, with TRBD1 matching 9 bases. Germline V gene lookup returns CDR1 PRHDT and CDR2 FYEKMQ (reference sequence). Losses at the gene ends were 6 bases for V and 5 bases for J; bases not matched to a gene: 11. This CDR3 is built from 16 residues. The CDR3 sequence is CASSSNAGQGHNEQFF. In DNA, the CDR3 is TGTGCCAGCAGTTCTAACGCGGGACAGGGTCACAATGAGCAGTTCTTC.

V and J are TRBV11-2 and TRBJ2-7; perhaps TRBD2 as D (6 bases). The V end was cut by 8 bases, the J end by 4 bases, with 18 bases between. The length of the CDR3 is 14 residues. Germline V lookup: CDR1 SGHAT, CDR2 FQNNGV. The CDR3 nucleotides are TGTGCCAGCGGAAGGGCGGGGTTGTCATACGAGCAGTACTTC. Encoded protein: CASGRAGLSYEQYF. The variable domain in full, with the rest retrieved from reference TRBV11-2 and TRBJ2-7, is EAGVAQSPRYKIIEKRQSVAFWCNPISGHATLYWYQQILGQGPKLLIQFQNNGVVDDSQLPKDRFSAERLKGVDSTLKIQPAKLEDSAVYLCASGRAGLSYEQYFGPGTRLTVT.

The chain couples TRBV7-8 to TRBJ1-1; D ambiguous. The V gene lost 6 bases and the J gene lost 5 bases, with 13 bases spanning the gap. The germline V gene encodes CDR1 SGHVS and CDR2 FQNEAQ. The length of the CDR3 is 13 residues. CDR3 in amino acids: CASRREAGTEAFF. The DNA of the CDR3 is TGTGCCAGCAGGAGAGAGGCGGGGACTGAAGCTTTCTTT. Variable domain in full (rest from reference TRBV7-8 and TRBJ1-1): GAGVSQSPRYKVAKRGQDVALRCDPISGHVSLFWYQQALGQGPEFLTYFQNEAQLDKSGLPSDRFFAERPEGSVSTLKIQRTQQEDSAVYLCASRREAGTEAFFGQGTRLTVV.

The chain employs TRBV18 and TRBJ2-7, with D perhaps TRBD1 (6 bases). Germline CDR1 and CDR2: KGHSH and LQKENI. CDR3 length: 14 residues. V lost 6 bases and J 0 bases, leaving 12 bases between the germline ends. The CDR3 nucleotides are TGTGCCAGCTCGTCGACAGGCGCCTCCTACGAGCAGTACTTC. Protein product: CASSSTGASYEQYF.

CDR3 in amino acids: CSVDGGAGYTGELFF. CDR3 bases: TGCAGCGTTGATGGGGGGGCAGGATACACCGGGGAGCTGTTTTTT. This chain joins TRBV29-1 and TRBJ2-2, with D perhaps matching TRBD2 (7 bases). Germline loops: CDR1 SQVTM, CDR2 ANQGSEA. Trimming removed 3 bases at V and 3 bases at J, with 14 bases between. There are 15 residues in the CDR3.

This sequence joins TRBV6-5 and TRBJ1-1; 7 bases fit TRBD1. Germline loops: CDR1 MNHEY, CDR2 SVGAGI. The CDR3 contains 11 residues. Germline trimming cut 8 bases from V and 8 bases from J; bases unmatched to any gene: 5. The CDR3 region has the DNA TGTGCCAGCGATCGAGGGGGCGAAGCTTTCTTT. This sequence encodes CASDRGGEAFF.

The V gene is TRBV4-3, the J gene TRBJ1-6, with 8 bases lining up with TRBD1. V trimming: 4 bases; J trimming: 8 bases; junction bases outside the gene matches: 7. The CDR3 covers 15 residues. The germline gives CDR1 LGHNA, CDR2 YSLEER. In DNA form, the CDR3 reads TGCGCCAGCAGCCCTCGGACAGGGCCCCATTCACCCCTCCACTTT. Translation: CASSPRTGPHSPLHF.

The chain has TRBV15 and TRBJ1-5; D is undetermined. Germline V gene sequence: CDR1 LNHNV, CDR2 YYDKDF (reference sequence). V was pared by 1 base and J by 5 bases, with 18 bases between. This CDR3 has 17 residues. CDR3 amino acids: CATSRGPGRGLDQPQHF. DNA of the CDR3: TGTGCCACCAGCAGAGGCCCCGGTCGGGGTTTAGATCAGCCCCAGCATTTT.

CDR3 bases: TGTGCCAGTAGTGACAGGGTCTACAATGAGCAGTTCTTC. Protein product: CASSDRVYNEQFF. This rearrangement joins TRBV19 to TRBJ2-1, with TRBD1 identical over 7 bases. The CDR3 runs to 13 residues. Germline assignment: CDR1 LNHDA and CDR2 SQIVND (reference sequence). The trim removed 5 bases at V and 3 bases at J, leaving 1 base unmatched.

This clone was seen more than once but under ten times. This rearrangement joins TRBV6-5 to TRBJ1-4; D possibly corresponds to TRBD1 (6 bases). The germline V gene has CDR1 MNHEY and CDR2 SVGAGI. The CDR3 extends over 15 amino acids. V was shortened by 0 bases and J by 5 bases, with 10 bases between the two germline ends. CDR3 sequence reads: CASSYSKQGNEKLFF. The CDR3, as DNA: TGTGCCAGCAGTTACTCGAAGCAGGGGAATGAAAAACTGTTTTTT.

The genes are TRBV29-1 and TRBJ2-3, with 13 bases matching TRBD2. This CDR3 is 14 amino acids long. CDR1 is SQVTM and CDR2 is ANQGSEA in the germline V gene. The V segment lost 6 bases and the J segment 10 bases; nucleotides outside the gene matches: 10. The CDR3 DNA sequence: TGCAGCGTAGGGACTAGCGGGAAGAACGCGGCGCAGTATTTT. Residues: CSVGTSGKNAAQYF.